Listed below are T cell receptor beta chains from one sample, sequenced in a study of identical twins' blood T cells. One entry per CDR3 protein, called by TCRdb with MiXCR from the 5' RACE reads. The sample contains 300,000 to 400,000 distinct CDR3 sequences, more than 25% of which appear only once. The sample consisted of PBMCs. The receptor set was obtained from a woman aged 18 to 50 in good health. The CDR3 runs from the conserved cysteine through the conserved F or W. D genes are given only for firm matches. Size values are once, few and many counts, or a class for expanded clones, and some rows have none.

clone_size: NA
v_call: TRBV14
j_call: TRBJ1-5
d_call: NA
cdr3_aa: CASSQEGNSNQPQHF
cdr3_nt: TGTGCCAGCAGCCAAGAGGGAAATAGCAATCAGCCCCAGCATTTT

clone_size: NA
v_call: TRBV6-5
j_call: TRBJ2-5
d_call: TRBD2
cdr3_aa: CASSYSFSGREETQYF
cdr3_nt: TGTGCCAGCAGTTACTCGTTTAGCGGGAGAGAAGAGACCCAGTACTTC

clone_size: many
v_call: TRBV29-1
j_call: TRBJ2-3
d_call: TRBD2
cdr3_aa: CSVDSGRRTDTQYF
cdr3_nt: TGCAGCGTCGATAGCGGGAGGAGGACCGATACGCAGTATTTT

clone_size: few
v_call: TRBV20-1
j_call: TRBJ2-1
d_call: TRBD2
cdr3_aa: CSASRLAGDHEQFF
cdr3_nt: TGCAGTGCTTCCAGACTAGCGGGGGACCATGAGCAGTTCTTC

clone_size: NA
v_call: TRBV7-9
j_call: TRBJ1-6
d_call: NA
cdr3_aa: CASSWVPGVSPLHF
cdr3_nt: TGTGCCAGCAGCTGGGTGCCCGGGGTTTCACCCCTCCACTTT

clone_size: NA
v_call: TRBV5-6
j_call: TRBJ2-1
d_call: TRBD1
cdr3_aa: CASHRGLGSYNEQFF
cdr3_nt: TGTGCCAGTCACAGGGGGCTAGGGTCCTACAATGAGCAGTTCTTC

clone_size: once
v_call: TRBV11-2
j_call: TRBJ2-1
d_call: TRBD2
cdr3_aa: CASNPPTSGRINEQFF
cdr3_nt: TGTGCCAGCAACCCCCCGACTAGCGGGAGGATCAATGAGCAGTTCTTC

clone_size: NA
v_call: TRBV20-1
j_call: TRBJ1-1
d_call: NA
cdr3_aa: CSARDSGRPMNTEAFF
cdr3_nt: TGCAGTGCTAGAGATTCGGGACGGCCGATGAACACTGAAGCTTTCTTT

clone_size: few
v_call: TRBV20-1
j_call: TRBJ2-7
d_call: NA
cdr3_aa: CSAQAEEQYF
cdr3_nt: TGCAGTGCGCAGGCTGAAGAGCAGTACTTC

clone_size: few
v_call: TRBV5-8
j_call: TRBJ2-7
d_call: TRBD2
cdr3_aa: CASSLISGGRYEQYF
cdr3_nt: TGTGCCAGCAGCTTGATCTCGGGAGGTCGCTACGAGCAGTACTTC

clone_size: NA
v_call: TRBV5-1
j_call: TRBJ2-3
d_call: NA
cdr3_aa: CASSSFDDTDTQYF
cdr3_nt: TGCGCCAGCAGCTCCTTCGATGACACAGATACGCAGTATTTT

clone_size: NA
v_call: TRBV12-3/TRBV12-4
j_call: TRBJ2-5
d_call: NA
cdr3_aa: CASTELASETQYF
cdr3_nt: TGTGCCAGCACCGAACTAGCAAGCGAGACCCAGTACTTC

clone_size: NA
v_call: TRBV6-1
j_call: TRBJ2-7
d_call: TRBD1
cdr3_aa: CTSSDGRQGIDEQYF
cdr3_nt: TGTACCAGCAGTGACGGTAGACAGGGAATCGACGAGCAGTACTTC

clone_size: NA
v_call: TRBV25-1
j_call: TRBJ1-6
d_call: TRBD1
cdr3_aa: CASRPLTGDNNSPLHF
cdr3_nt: TGTGCCAGCAGGCCCCTGACAGGGGATAATAATTCACCCCTCCACTTT

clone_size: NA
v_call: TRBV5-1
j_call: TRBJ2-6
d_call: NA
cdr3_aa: CASSLDGNPGANVLTF
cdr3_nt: TGCGCCAGCAGCTTGGATGGGAATCCTGGGGCCAACGTCCTGACTTTC

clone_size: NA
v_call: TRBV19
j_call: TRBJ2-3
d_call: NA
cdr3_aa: CASSRWGADTQYF
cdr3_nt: TGTGCCAGTTCGCGCTGGGGAGCTGATACGCAGTATTTT

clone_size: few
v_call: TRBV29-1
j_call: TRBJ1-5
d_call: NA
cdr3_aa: CSVGVDGDQPQHF
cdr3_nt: TGCAGCGTGGGGGTGGACGGTGACCAGCCCCAGCATTTT

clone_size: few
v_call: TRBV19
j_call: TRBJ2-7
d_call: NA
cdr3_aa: CASSIGDRDSYEQYF
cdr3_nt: TGTGCCAGTAGTATCGGCGATAGGGACTCCTACGAGCAGTACTTC

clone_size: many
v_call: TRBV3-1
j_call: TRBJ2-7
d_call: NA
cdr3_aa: CASSHLGFLGYEQYF
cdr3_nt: TGTGCCAGCAGCCACTTGGGGTTTTTAGGATACGAGCAGTACTTC

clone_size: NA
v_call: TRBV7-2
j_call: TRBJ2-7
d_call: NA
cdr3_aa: CASSLLAVGSYEQYF
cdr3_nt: TGTGCCAGCAGCTTGCTGGCGGTAGGCTCCTACGAGCAGTACTTC

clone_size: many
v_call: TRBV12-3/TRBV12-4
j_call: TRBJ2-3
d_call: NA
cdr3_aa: CASSSRAGAFTDTQYF
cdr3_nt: TGTGCCAGCAGCTCTAGGGCAGGGGCCTTCACAGATACGCAGTATTTT

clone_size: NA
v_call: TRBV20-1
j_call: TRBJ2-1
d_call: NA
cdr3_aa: CSVEGAGEQFF
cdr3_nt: TGCAGTGTGGAAGGGGCGGGGGAGCAGTTCTTC

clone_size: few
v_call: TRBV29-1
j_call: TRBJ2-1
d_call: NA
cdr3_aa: CSVTGSQAYNEQFF
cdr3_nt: TGCAGCGTTACGGGATCCCAAGCCTACAATGAGCAGTTCTTC

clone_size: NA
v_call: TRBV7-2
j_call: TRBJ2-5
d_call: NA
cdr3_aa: CASSFTGHFQETQYF
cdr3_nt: TGTGCCAGCAGCTTTACCGGGCATTTTCAAGAGACCCAGTACTTC

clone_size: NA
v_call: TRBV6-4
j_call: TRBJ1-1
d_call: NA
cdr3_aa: CASSEGGGGTEAFF
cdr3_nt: TGTGCCAGCAGTGAGGGGGGAGGGGGCACTGAAGCTTTCTTT

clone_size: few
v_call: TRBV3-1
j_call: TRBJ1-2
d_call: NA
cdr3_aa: CASSADSYGYTF
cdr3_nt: TGTGCCAGCAGCGCTGACAGCTATGGCTACACCTTC

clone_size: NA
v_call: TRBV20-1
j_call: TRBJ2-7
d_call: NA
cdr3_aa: CSAGGTLSYEQYF
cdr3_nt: TGCAGTGCCGGGGGTACACTCTCCTACGAGCAGTACTTC

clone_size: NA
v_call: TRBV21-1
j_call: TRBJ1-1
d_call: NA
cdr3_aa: CASADRDMNTEAFF
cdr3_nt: TGTGCCAGCGCCGACAGGGACATGAACACTGAAGCTTTCTTT

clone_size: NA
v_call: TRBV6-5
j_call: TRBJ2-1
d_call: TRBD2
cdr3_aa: CASSYFPGTSREQFF
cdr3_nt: TGTGCCAGCAGTTACTTCCCCGGGACTAGCAGGGAGCAGTTCTTC

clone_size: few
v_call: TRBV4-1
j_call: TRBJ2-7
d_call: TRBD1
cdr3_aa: CASSQAGQSSYEQYF
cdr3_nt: TGCGCCAGCAGCCAAGCGGGACAGTCATCCTACGAGCAGTACTTC

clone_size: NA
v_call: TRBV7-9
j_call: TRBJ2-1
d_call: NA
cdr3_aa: CASSLGTGGSTLNEQFF
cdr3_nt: TGTGCCAGCAGCTTAGGTACGGGGGGCTCTACCCTCAATGAGCAGTTCTTC

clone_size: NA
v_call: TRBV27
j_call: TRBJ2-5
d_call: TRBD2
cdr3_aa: CASSPRLAGEETQYF
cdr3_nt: TGTGCCAGCAGTCCTCGACTAGCGGGGGAAGAGACCCAGTACTTC

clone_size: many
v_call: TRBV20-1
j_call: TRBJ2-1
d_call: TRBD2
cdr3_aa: CSARDLLAAEHEQFF
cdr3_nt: TGCAGTGCTAGAGATCTACTAGCGGCCGAGCATGAGCAGTTCTTC

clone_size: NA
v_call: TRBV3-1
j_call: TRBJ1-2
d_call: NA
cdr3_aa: CASSQGISRSYTF
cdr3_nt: TGTGCCAGCAGCCAAGGGATCAGCAGAAGCTACACCTTC

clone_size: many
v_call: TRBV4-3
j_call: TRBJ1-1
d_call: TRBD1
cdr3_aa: CASSQGQLNTEAFF
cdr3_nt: TGCGCCAGCAGCCAGGGACAGCTGAACACTGAAGCTTTCTTT

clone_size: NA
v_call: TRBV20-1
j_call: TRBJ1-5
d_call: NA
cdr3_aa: CSAGGGDPPQHF
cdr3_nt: TGCAGTGCTGGAGGTGGGGATCCGCCCCAGCATTTT

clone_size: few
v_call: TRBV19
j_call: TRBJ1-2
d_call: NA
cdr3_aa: CASSRQARNYGYTF
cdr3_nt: TGTGCCAGTAGCAGACAAGCGCGTAACTATGGCTACACCTTC

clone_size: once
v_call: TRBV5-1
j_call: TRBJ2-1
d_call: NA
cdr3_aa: CASSVNSYNEQFF
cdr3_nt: TGCGCCAGCAGTGTGAATTCCTACAATGAGCAGTTCTTC

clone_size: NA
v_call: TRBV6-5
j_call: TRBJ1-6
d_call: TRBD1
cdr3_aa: CASSYSGQTVNSPLHF
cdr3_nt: TGTGCCAGCAGTTACTCGGGACAGACTGTTAATTCACCCCTCCACTTT

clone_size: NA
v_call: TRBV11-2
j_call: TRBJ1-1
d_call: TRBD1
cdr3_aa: CASTRQGPEAFF
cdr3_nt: TGTGCCAGCACCCGACAGGGTCCCGAAGCTTTCTTT

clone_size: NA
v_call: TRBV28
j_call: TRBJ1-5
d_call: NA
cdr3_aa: CASRPQGPRNQPQHF
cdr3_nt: TGTGCCAGCAGACCGCAGGGCCCCAGGAATCAGCCCCAGCATTTT

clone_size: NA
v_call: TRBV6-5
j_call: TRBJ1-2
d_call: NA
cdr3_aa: CASSPRGYDYGYTF
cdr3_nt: TGTGCCAGCAGCCCCCGTGGGTACGACTATGGCTACACCTTC

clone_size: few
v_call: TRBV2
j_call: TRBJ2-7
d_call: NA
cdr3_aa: CASSEERGYEQYF
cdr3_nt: TGTGCCAGCAGTGAAGAAAGGGGCTACGAGCAGTACTTC

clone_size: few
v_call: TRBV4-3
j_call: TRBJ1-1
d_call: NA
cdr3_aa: CASSPGRGLNAFF
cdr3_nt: TGCGCCAGCAGCCCGGGCCGGGGTCTTAACGCTTTCTTT

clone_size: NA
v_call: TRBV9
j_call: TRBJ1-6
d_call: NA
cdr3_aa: CASSVGYAPSPLHF
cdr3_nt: TGTGCCAGCAGCGTTGGTTATGCCCCTTCACCCCTCCACTTT

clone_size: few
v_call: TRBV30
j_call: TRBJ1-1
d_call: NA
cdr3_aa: CAWSSNRERAFF
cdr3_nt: TGTGCCTGGAGTTCCAACAGGGAGAGAGCTTTCTTT

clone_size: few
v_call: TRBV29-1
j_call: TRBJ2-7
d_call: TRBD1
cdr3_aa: CSVRTDRGPYEQYF
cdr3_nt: TGCAGCGTGAGAACGGACAGGGGGCCCTACGAGCAGTACTTC

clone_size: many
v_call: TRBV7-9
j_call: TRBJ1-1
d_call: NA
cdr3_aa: CASSPGRAEAFF
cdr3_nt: TGTGCCAGCAGCCCAGGGCGCGCAGAAGCTTTCTTT

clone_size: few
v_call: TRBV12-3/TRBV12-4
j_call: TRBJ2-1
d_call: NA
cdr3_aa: CASTVTERYNEQFF
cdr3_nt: TGTGCCAGCACCGTCACTGAGCGTTACAATGAGCAGTTCTTC

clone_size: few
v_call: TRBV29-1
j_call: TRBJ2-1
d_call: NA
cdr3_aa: CSVGKVSYNEQFF
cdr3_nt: TGCAGCGTTGGGAAAGTTTCCTACAATGAGCAGTTCTTC

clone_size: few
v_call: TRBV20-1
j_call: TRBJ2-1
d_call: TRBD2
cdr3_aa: CSASHPRGDEQFF
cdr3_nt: TGCAGTGCTTCCCACCCTCGGGGGGATGAGCAGTTCTTC

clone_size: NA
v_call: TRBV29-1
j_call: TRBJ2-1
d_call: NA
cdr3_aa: CSVGQRPSSYNEQFF
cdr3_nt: TGCAGCGTAGGACAGCGGCCAAGCTCCTACAATGAGCAGTTCTTC

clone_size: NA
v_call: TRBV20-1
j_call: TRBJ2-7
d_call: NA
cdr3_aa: CSARVMSGYEQYF
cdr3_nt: TGCAGTGCTAGAGTTATGTCGGGGTACGAGCAGTACTTC

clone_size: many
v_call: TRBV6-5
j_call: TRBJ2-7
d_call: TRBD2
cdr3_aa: CASSSTSGTYEQYF
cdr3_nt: TGTGCCAGCAGTAGTACTAGCGGAACCTACGAGCAGTACTTC

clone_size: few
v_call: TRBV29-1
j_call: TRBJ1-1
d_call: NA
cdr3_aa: CSVAARRLYGTEAFF
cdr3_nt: TGCAGCGTTGCGGCCAGGAGACTTTATGGCACTGAAGCTTTCTTT

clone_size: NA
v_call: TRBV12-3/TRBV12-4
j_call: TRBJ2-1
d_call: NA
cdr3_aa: CASSLGTLYNEQFF
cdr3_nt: TGTGCCAGCAGTTTAGGAACTCTGTACAATGAGCAGTTCTTC

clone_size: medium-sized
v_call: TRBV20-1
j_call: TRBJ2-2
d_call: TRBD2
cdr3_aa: CSARTSGRDTGELFF
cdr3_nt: TGCAGTGCTAGGACTAGCGGGAGGGACACCGGGGAGCTGTTTTTT